The 11 T cell receptor beta chains reported below all come from one sample, sequenced in a study of blood T cells in healthy people across ages. The second PCR ran about 6 to 12 cycles with a sample-barcoded 5' primer and J-beta primers. TCRdb passed the 5' RACE reads through MiXCR, listing each CDR3 protein once. The table has roughly 1,700,000 distinct CDR3 sequences, roughly 27% seen once; the top ten hold 6.5% to 8.5%. Sequencing was performed on blood. The receptors derive from a woman aged 25 to 39 in good health.

V and J are TRBV10-2 and TRBJ2-7; 7 bases are a match to TRBD2. The germline CDR1 and CDR2 sequences are WSHSY and SAAADI. Trimming cost V 3 bases and J 7 bases; bases outside gene matches: 18. The CDR3 spans 17 residues. CDR3 region: CASSDPTRLQRGDEQYF. CDR3 DNA: TGCGCCAGCAGTGACCCAACCCGACTCCAGCGGGGCGATGAGCAGTACTTC.

Only a few counts were recorded for this clonotype. V gene TRBV28 combines with J gene TRBJ1-4; 7 nucleotides agree with TRBD1. This CDR3 contains 15 residues. The ends lost 3 bases at V and 4 bases at J; junction bases unmatched: 5. Germline values: CDR1 MDHEN, CDR2 SYDVKM. CDR3 protein: CASSLGTGVNEKLFF. CDR3 sequence (DNA): TGTGCCAGCAGTTTGGGAACAGGGGTTAATGAAAAACTGTTTTTT. Full variable domain (missing parts from reference TRBV28 and TRBJ1-4): DVKVTQSSRYLVKRTGEKVFLECVQDMDHENMFWYRQDPGLGLRLIYFSYDVKMKEKGDIPEGYSVSREKKERFSLILESASTNQTSMYLCASSLGTGVNEKLFFGSGTQLSVL.

This clonotype came up a few times. The chain couples TRBV3-1 to TRBJ2-1, with 9 positions matching TRBD2. This CDR3 comprises 13 residues. CDR1 LGHDT and CDR2 YNNKEL come from the germline V gene (reference sequence). V lost 8 bases and J lost 9; bases outside the gene matches: 8. The chain's CDR3 is CASGLAGIREQFF. In nucleotides, the CDR3 is TGTGCCAGCGGGCTAGCGGGGATCCGTGAGCAGTTCTTC.

This chain connects TRBV12-3 or TRBV12-4 to TRBJ1-5; TRBD1 matches at 8 bases. The CDR3 has 14 residues. V was pared by 3 bases and J by 4 bases, with 2 bases of the junction left unmatched. CDR3 DNA: TGTGCCAGCAGTTTGTGGGACAGGAATCAGCCCCAGCATTTT. It translates to CASSLWDRNQPQHF.

This chain connects TRBV30 to TRBJ2-5, with TRBD2 matching over 8 bases. Germline-derived CDR1 and CDR2 are GTSNPN and SVGIG (reference sequence). This CDR3 has 14 residues. The J segment lost 11 bases and the V segment lost 4 bases, leaving 15 bases of the junction unmatched. The CDR3 DNA follows: TGTGCCTGGATGGGACTAGTTGTGGGCCATGAGCAGTACTTC. Its translation: CAWMGLVVGHEQYF. The variable domain in full, with the rest retrieved from reference TRBV30 and TRBJ2-5, is SQTIHQWPATLVQPVGSPLSLECTVEGTSNPNLYWYRQAAGRGLQLLFYSVGIGQISSEVPQNLSASRPQDRQFILSSKKLLLSDSGFYLCAWMGLVVGHEQYFGPGTRLLVL.

This clonotype was seen many times. The chain is built from TRBV10-3 and TRBJ2-7; D is unclear. The CDR3 consists of 13 residues. V was shortened by 4 bases and J by 2 bases, with 9 bases between the two germline ends. Looked up from germline, CDR1 is ENHRY and CDR2 is SYGVKD. The CDR3, as DNA: TGTGCCATCAGTGTAGGCAGCCCCTACGAGCAGTACTTC. Translating it yields CAISVGSPYEQYF.

V usage is TRBV5-5 and J usage is TRBJ2-3; TRBD1 matches 9 bases. The CDR3 sequence is 17 residues long. Germline trimming cut 1 base from V and 4 bases from J; bases unmatched to any gene: 10. Germline CDR1 and CDR2: SGHKS and YYEKEE (reference sequence). The CDR3 reads CASSLRTGDFSSDTQYF. The CDR3 nucleotides are TGTGCCAGCAGCTTGAGGACAGGGGACTTCTCATCAGATACGCAGTATTTT. The full variable domain, with the rest looked up from reference TRBV5-5 and TRBJ2-3, is DAGVTQSPTHLIKTRGQQVTLRCSPISGHKSVSWYQQVLGQGPQFIFQYYEKEERGRGNFPDRFSARQFPNYSSELNVNALLLGDSALYLCASSLRTGDFSSDTQYFGPGTRLTVL.

This rearrangement joins TRBV7-6 to TRBJ2-1; 11 positions match TRBD2. J lost 9 bases, V lost 0 bases, and 10 bases had no gene match. CDR1 and CDR2 from the germline V gene are SGHVS and FNYEAQ. The CDR3 extends over 17 amino acids. The CDR3 protein is CASSLAGGSGGAREQFF. The CDR3 region has the DNA TGTGCCAGCAGCTTAGCAGGGGGTAGCGGGGGGGCTCGTGAGCAGTTCTTC.

The chain is built from TRBV5-1 and TRBJ1-1, with D possibly being TRBD1 (5 bases). Germline CDR1 SGHRS, CDR2 YFSETQ. The CDR3 sequence is 18 residues long. Trimming removed 2 bases from V and 1 base from J, with 21 bases in between. DNA of the CDR3: TGCGCCAGCAGCTTCGGGCAGGGACGGCTAGCAGCGAACACTGAAGCTTTCTTT. As protein: CASSFGQGRLAANTEAFF. The variable domain in full, completed from reference TRBV5-1 and TRBJ1-1, reads KAGVTQTPRYLIKTRGQQVTLSCSPISGHRSVSWYQQTPGQGLQFLFEYFSETQRNKGNFPGRFSGRQFSNSRSEMNVSTLELGDSALYLCASSFGQGRLAANTEAFFGQGTRLTVV.

On this clonotype: The junction and the germline gene differ at one end; a read error may be behind it. The genes are TRBV5-1 and TRBJ1-2; D gene ambiguous. Per the germline V gene, CDR1 is SGHRS and CDR2 is YFSETQ. The CDR3 is 13 residues long. DNA for the CDR3: TGCGTCAGCAGTACCGGGTCTAACTATGGCTACACCTTC. It is translated as CVSSTGSNYGYTF.

This clonotype was recorded at least ten times. The rearrangement links TRBV12-3 or TRBV12-4 to TRBJ2-5; D gene ambiguous. V gave up 1 base and J gave up 2 bases, with 8 bases separating them. This CDR3 contains 14 residues. The CDR3 region is CASSLVAFQETQYF. CDR3 nucleotides: TGTGCCAGCAGTTTAGTTGCCTTTCAAGAGACCCAGTACTTC.